These 13 T cell receptor beta chains originate from one sample sequenced in a study of patients and donors after allogeneic stem cell transplantation. TCRdb fed the RT-PCR reads into MiXCR, producing one record per CDR3 protein. The sample lists roughly 40,000 distinct CDR3 sequences, under 40% occurring once. Input material: blood, either unsorted or a sorted T cell fraction (not recorded which). Receptor source: a human donor who was either an allogeneic HSCT recipient or a stem cell or donor lymphocyte infusion donor (not recorded which). It is not recorded whose cells these are; they may come from a transplant donor.

This clonotype came up a few times. This rearrangement joins TRBV4-3 to TRBJ1-6; D unclear. CDR3 length: 13 residues. Trimming stripped 4 bases from V and 7 bases from J, with 8 bases between. Germline values: CDR1 LGHNA, CDR2 YSLEER. The CDR3 DNA is TGCGCCAGCAGCCCTTCCTTAAATTCACCCCTCCACTTT. Its protein is CASSPSLNSPLHF.

This clonotype was counted many times. The chain recombines TRBV6-5 with TRBJ1-5; D is perhaps TRBD1 (6 bases). Trimming took 5 bases from V and 4 from J, leaving 12 bases between them. The CDR3 length is 14 residues. Per the germline V gene, CDR1 is MNHEY and CDR2 is SVGAGI. CDR3 DNA: TGTGCCAGCAGTCAGGGGTGGGTAAATCAGCCCCAGCATTTT. It specifies CASSQGWVNQPQHF.

This clonotype has more than one count but fewer than ten. V usage is TRBV12-3 or TRBV12-4 and J usage is TRBJ1-3; 8 nucleotides match TRBD1. The CDR3 totals 15 residues. Trimming at V came to 4 bases and at J to 2 bases, leaving 4 bases not matched to a gene. This CDR3 is CASSSQGATGNTIYF. The CDR3 region has the DNA TGTGCCAGCAGTTCCCAGGGGGCCACTGGAAACACCATATATTTT.

The J gene is TRBJ2-1, the V gene TRBV5-1, with 7 bases matching TRBD2. Germline V gives CDR1 SGHRS, CDR2 YFSETQ. The CDR3 consists of 13 residues. V shed 4 bases, J shed 6 bases, and the junction held 4 bases outside the gene matches. Written as DNA, the CDR3 is TGCGCCAGCAGCGGCGGGAGTTTCAATGAGCAGTTCTTC. Residues: CASSGGSFNEQFF.

This clonotype was seen only a few times. This chain links TRBV10-3 with TRBJ2-5, with TRBD1 matching 8 bases. The junction had 9 bases not matched to a gene; V was cut back by 8 bases and J by 1 base. This CDR3 is built from 15 residues. Germline CDR1 reads ENHRY; CDR2 reads SYGVKD. The CDR3 is CAISSKGTGQETQYF. For the CDR3, the DNA is TGTGCCATCTCGTCAAAAGGGACAGGCCAAGAGACCCAGTACTTC.

In DNA, the CDR3 is TGTGCCAGCAGCTTAGGCTCCACAGATACGCAGTATTTT. It codes for CASSLGSTDTQYF. The chain carries TRBV11-3 and TRBJ2-3; D ambiguous. Germline CDR1 reads SGHNT; CDR2 reads YENEEA. V was trimmed by 1 base and J by 2 bases, leaving 4 bases between them. There are 13 residues in the CDR3.

This clonotype showed up just once. This chain uses TRBV4-3 with TRBJ2-7; D is perhaps TRBD2 (6 bases). Trimming pared 4 bases from V and 5 bases from J, leaving 18 bases between. CDR1 and CDR2 (germline): LGHNA, YSLEER. The CDR3 runs 15 residues. The CDR3 reads CASSLQIFGGNEQYF. The CDR3, as DNA: TGCGCCAGCAGCCTGCAGATTTTCGGAGGGAACGAGCAGTACTTC.

This clonotype occurred a few times. The gene calls are TRBV7-2 and TRBJ1-1; D perhaps matches TRBD1 (6 bases). CDR3 length equals 14 residues. Germline values: CDR1 SGHTA, CDR2 FQGNSA. V shed 1 base and J shed 4 bases, with 10 bases lying between them. CDR3 region: CASSLGTGPTEAFF. The CDR3 DNA follows: TGTGCCAGCAGCTTAGGAACAGGGCCCACTGAAGCTTTCTTT.

The gene calls are TRBV7-6 and TRBJ2-1; 9 bases are a match to TRBD2. CDR3 size: 16 residues. V shed 5 bases and J 4 bases; nucleotides not matched to a gene: 9. Germline CDR1 reads SGHVS; CDR2 reads FNYEAQ. CDR3 protein: CASSPLLAGAYNEQFF. The CDR3 DNA follows: TGTGCCAGCAGCCCTCTCTTAGCGGGGGCTTACAATGAGCAGTTCTTC.

Only a few counts were recorded for this clonotype. The chain has TRBV5-6 and TRBJ2-5; 9 nucleotides align to TRBD2. The V gene end was trimmed by 1 base and the J gene end by 0 bases; junction bases not matched to a gene: 7. Germline V gene sequence: CDR1 SGHDT, CDR2 YYEEEE. This CDR3 is built from 17 residues. Here the CDR3 DNA reads TGTGCCAGCAGCTTGAATAGCGGGAGCGCTTACCAAGAGACCCAGTACTTC. This translates into CASSLNSGSAYQETQYF.

This chain connects TRBV10-3 to TRBJ2-5, with D maybe TRBD1 (6 bases). The CDR3 contains 16 residues. The V gene lost 4 bases and the J gene lost 5 bases, with 20 bases spanning the gap. Germline loops: CDR1 ENHRY, CDR2 SYGVKD. CDR3 coding DNA: TGTGCCATCAGTGGGGTAGAACAGGGATTCTTGGAGACCCAGTACTTC. It yields the protein CAISGVEQGFLETQYF.

V and J are TRBV20-1 and TRBJ1-1; 7 bases are shared with TRBD1. This CDR3 has 15 amino acids. Germline assignment: CDR1 DFQATT and CDR2 SNEGSKA (reference sequence). V shed 3 bases, J shed 1 base, and the junction held 8 bases outside the gene matches. The CDR3 coding sequence is TGCAGTGCTAGGGGTTCCCCAGGGGGGAACACTGAAGCTTTCTTT. Its protein is CSARGSPGGNTEAFF.

This clonotype was picked up a small number of times. The chain joins TRBV24-1 to TRBJ1-2; D not resolved. Germline lookup yields CDR1 KGHDR and CDR2 SFDVKD. CDR3 length equals 12 residues. Trimming took 0 bases from V and 6 from J, leaving 4 bases between them. CDR3 protein: CATSDLQDGYTF. For the CDR3, the DNA is TGTGCCACCAGTGATTTGCAGGATGGCTACACCTTC.